The present TCR beta chain was sequenced within a study of T-cell reconstitution after alpha-beta-depleted transplantation in children (dated by TCRdb to about 2016). About the study as a whole: T-cell immune reconstitution after TCRalphabeta/CD19-depleted allogeneic hematopoietic cell transplantation in children was quantitatively tracked in the study by means of TCR repertoire profiling. Findings and caveats that apply to the study as a whole: The frequencies of hyperexpanded clones fell over the following months, and after one year, T-cell counts and TCRbeta diversity were mostly attributed to newly produced T cells. In some patients, the high TCRbeta diversity seen at day 60 was put down to recipient T cells and intrathymic progenitors that had survived conditioning. The apparently early recovery of alphabetaT-cell counts about two months after transplant reportedly depended on only several hundred rapidly expanded clones that came from non-depleted graft cells.

The library was made by PCR. Reads for this sample came from an Illumina HiSeq 2500. To normalize quantification of the TCRbeta repertoire, the TCR libraries were built with molecular barcoding that relied on unique molecular identifiers. Through fastp at Q25 and MiXCR, TCRdb rebuilt clones from the public reads, retaining in-frame beta chains. Rows are combined by CDR3 protein, so each entry shows the most common genes and DNA. A total of some 5,000 distinct CDR3 sequences appear in this sample, around 7.8% of them only once. The ten largest clones take up about 1.8% of the sample. Germline trimming: 4 bases from V, 0 bases from J; junction bases outside gene matches: 4. Taken from cysteine to phenylalanine, the CDR3 has 15 residues. CDR3 DNA only is kept here, 45 bases in frame from base 1. CDR1 and CDR2 are read off the germline V gene (reference sequence) as LGHDT and YNNKEL. The sample's time point label, decoded: day 60 (about 2 months) after transplantation. What this sample's treatment or condition label stands for: allogeneic hematopoietic cell transplantation with graft depleted of TCRalphabeta T cells and CD19 B cells. Transplant recipients were children who received TCRalphabeta/CD19-depleted allogeneic hematopoietic cell grafts.

Ten or more counts support this clonotype. Its cognate antigen has yet to be identified. Nothing much larger sits one base from this clone, and base qualities are not available. The source is a boy younger than two who had a stem cell transplant for SCID, so the T cells may come from the graft donor. This material consisted of PBMCs, mostly from graft donor cells, taken 60 days after TCRalphabeta/CD19-depleted stem cell transplant. The sequence links TRBV3-1 to TRBJ1-1; 8 central nucleotides agree with TRBD1. The DNA is as follows: TGTGCCAGCAGCCTCTACAGGGGGATGAACACTGAAGCTTTCTTT. Protein translation: CASSLYRGMNTEAFF. Full variable domain (CDR3 extended with the reference TRBV3-1 and TRBJ1-1 proteins): DTAVSQTPKYLVTQMGNDKSIKCEQNLGHDTMYWYKQDSKKFLKIMFSYNNKELIINETVPNRFSPKSPDKAHLNLHINSLELGDSAVYFCASSLYRGMNTEAFFGQGTRLTVV.